The present entry profiles one T cell receptor beta chain with its context. This specimen comes from a study of T cells after yellow fever vaccination. The ends were cut back, 3 bases at V and 5 bases at J, with 10 bases in the middle. The CDR3 has 12 residues. The germline CDR1 and CDR2 sequences are DFQATT and SNEGSKA (reference sequence). Via MiXCR, TCRdb re-called the 5' RACE reads, giving one row per CDR3 protein. The sample contains 300,000 to 400,000 distinct CDR3 sequences, roughly 8.4% of which appear only once. The chain employs TRBV20-1 and TRBJ1-1; unclear D gene. This TCR derives from a man aged 18-30 years who received the YFV17D yellow fever vaccine. The material sequenced was PBMCs, taken around 45 days after the first yellow fever vaccination. CDR3 DNA sequence: TGCAGTGCTAGTTTTGTGGGAACTGAAGCTTTCTTT. Translation: CSASFVGTEAFF.